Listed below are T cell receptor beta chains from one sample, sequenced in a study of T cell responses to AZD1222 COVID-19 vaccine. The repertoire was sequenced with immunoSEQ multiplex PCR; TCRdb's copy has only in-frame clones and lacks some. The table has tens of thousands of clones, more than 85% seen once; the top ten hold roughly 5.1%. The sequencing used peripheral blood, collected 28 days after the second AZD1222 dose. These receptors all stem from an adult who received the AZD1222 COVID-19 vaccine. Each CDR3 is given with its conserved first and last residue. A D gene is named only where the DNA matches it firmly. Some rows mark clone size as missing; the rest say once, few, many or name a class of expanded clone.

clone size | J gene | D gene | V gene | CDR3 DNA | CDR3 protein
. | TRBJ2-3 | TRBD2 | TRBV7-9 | TGTGCCAGCAGCAAATTAGCGGGAGGCTCCACAGATACGCAGTATTTT | CASSKLAGGSTDTQYF
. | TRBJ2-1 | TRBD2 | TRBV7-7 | TGTGCCAGCAGCTCCGGGAGGGGCAATGAGCAGTTCTTC | CASSSGRGNEQFF
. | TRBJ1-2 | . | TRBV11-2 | TGTGCCAGCAGCCCGAATCGGGGGAATGGCTACACCTTC | CASSPNRGNGYTF
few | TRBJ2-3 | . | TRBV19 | TGTGCCAGTAGTATAGGACCCCTCACAGATACGCAGTATTTT | CASSIGPLTDTQYF
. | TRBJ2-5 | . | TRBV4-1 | TGCGCCAGCAGCCAAGAGGGTACGACAGAGACCCAGTACTTC | CASSQEGTTETQYF
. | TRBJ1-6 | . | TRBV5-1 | TGCGCCAGCAGCTTGGACAAGGCCGATAATTCACCCCTCCACTTT | CASSLDKADNSPLHF
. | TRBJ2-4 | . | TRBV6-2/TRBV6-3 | TGTGCCAGCAGTTACTCGCGATCCGGGACACATCACGGGGGGACCAAAAACATTCAGTACTTC | CASSYSRSGTHHGGTKNIQYF
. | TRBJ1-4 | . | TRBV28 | TGTGCCAGCAGCGCTACTGCAACTAATGAAAAACTGTTTTTT | CASSATATNEKLFF
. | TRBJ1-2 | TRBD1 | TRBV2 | TGTGCCAGCAGGTCCGACAGGGATGCCTATGGCTACACCTTC | CASRSDRDAYGYTF
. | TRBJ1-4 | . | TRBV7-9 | TGTGCCAGCAGCCCGTCGGGGCCCCGGGAAAAACTGTTTTTT | CASSPSGPREKLFF
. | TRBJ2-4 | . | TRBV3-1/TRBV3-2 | TGTGCCAGCAGCCAAGACGGGGCACGGGGGAAAAACATTCAGTACTTC | CASSQDGARGKNIQYF
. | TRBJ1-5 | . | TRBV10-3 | TGTGCCATCAGTGATGCCAGGGAGCCCCAGCATTTT | CAISDAREPQHF
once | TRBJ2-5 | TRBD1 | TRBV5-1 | TGCGCCAGCAGCGTAGACGGGACAGGGGTCCAAGAGACCCAGTACTTC | CASSVDGTGVQETQYF
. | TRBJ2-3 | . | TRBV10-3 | TGTGCCATCAGTGAGGGGGATTGGGGGACTAGCACAGATACGCAGTATTTT | CAISEGDWGTSTDTQYF
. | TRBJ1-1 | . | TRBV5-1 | TGCGCCAGCAGGGTCCGGGATCTTAACACTGAAGCTTTCTTT | CASRVRDLNTEAFF
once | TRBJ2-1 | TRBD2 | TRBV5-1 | TGCGCCAGCAGCTCGAGGACTAGCGGGGGCAGCTCCTACAATGAGCAGTTCTTC | CASSSRTSGGSSYNEQFF
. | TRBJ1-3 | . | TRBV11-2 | TGTGCCAGCAGCTTAGTTCAAGGCTGGCCCCCCGGTGGAAACACCATATATTTT | CASSLVQGWPPGGNTIYF
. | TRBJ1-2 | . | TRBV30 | TGTGCCTGGAGTGACAGGGTCGGTGGCTACACCTTC | CAWSDRVGGYTF
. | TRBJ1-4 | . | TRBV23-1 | TGCGCCAGCAGTCAGGGTACGACTAATGAAAAACTGTTTTTT | CASSQGTTNEKLFF
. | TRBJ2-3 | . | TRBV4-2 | TGTGCCAGCAGCCAAGTTAGCGGCGCCGGCACAGATACGCAGTATTTT | CASSQVSGAGTDTQYF
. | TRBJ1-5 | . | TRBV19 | TGTGCCAGTAATGCCTATAGCAATCAGCCCCAGCATTTT | CASNAYSNQPQHF
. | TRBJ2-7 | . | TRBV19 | TGTGCCAGTAGTATAGGAGGAACCTACGAGCAGTACTTC | CASSIGGTYEQYF
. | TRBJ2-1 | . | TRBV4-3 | TGCGCCAGCAGCCAAGATCAGGAAGCGGCCAATGAGCAGTTCTTC | CASSQDQEAANEQFF
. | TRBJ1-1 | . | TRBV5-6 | TGTGCCAGCAGCTTGTCCCACACTGAAGCTTTCTTT | CASSLSHTEAFF
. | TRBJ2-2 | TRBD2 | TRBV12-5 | TGTGCTAGTGGTTCTCGGAGACTAGCGGCTACCGGGGAGCTGTTTTTT | CASGSRRLAATGELFF
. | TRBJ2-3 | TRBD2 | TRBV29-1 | TGCACCGCCACACGGCTAGCGGGAACAGATACGCAGTATTTT | CTATRLAGTDTQYF
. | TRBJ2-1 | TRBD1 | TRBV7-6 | TGTGCCAGCAGCCCGGGACAGGGTATAGTCAATGAGCAGTTCTTC | CASSPGQGIVNEQFF
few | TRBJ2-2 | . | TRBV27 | TGTGCCAGCAGTCCGACAGGGGCGGGAGGGCCATCCGGGGAGCTGTTTTTT | CASSPTGAGGPSGELFF
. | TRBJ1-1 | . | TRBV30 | TGTGCCTGGACCCCAGGAGCGGCGTGGACTGAAGCTTTCTTT | CAWTPGAAWTEAFF
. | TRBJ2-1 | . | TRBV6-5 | TGTGCCAGCGGGAGATCGTCCTACAATGAGCAGTTCTTC | CASGRSSYNEQFF
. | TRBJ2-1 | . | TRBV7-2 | TGTGCCAGCAGCTTAGAACTAACACCCTACAATGAGCAGTTCTTC | CASSLELTPYNEQFF
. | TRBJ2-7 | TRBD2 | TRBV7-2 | TGTGCCAGCAGCTTAGCGGGAGGGCCCACCTACGAGCAGTACTTC | CASSLAGGPTYEQYF
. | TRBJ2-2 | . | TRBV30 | TGTGCCTGGACCCCCGGGGCCCTGAACACCGGGGAGCTGTTTTTT | CAWTPGALNTGELFF
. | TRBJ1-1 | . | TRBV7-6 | TGTGCCAGCAGCCCTACGGGGGGCACTGAAGCTTTCTTT | CASSPTGGTEAFF
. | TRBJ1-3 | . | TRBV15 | TGTGCCACCAGCCCTTATGGGGGGCAAATTTCTGGAAACACCATATATTTT | CATSPYGGQISGNTIYF
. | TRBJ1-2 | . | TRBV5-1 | TGCGCCAGCAGCACGTTACAGGGAGGGGCAGATGGCTACACCTTC | CASSTLQGGADGYTF